This T cell receptor (beta chain) was recorded in a study of T cells in Graves' hyperthyroidism and ophthalmopathy. Overall study results and limits: Ophthalmopathy onset followed model prediction by a median about six months. Clonotypes that were expanded in thyroid above 0.001 mostly appeared in blood too.

The ends were cut back, 2 bases at V and 5 bases at J, with 10 bases in the middle. The CDR3 runs 14 residues. CDR1 LGHDT and CDR2 YNNKEL come from the germline V gene (reference sequence). The source material, RNA transcripts, was used to amplify TCR beta CDR3 regions. An initial round of RT-PCR targeting the TCR CDR3 relied on the HTBI primer set. Via MiXCR, TCRdb re-called the multiplex PCR reads, giving one row per CDR3 protein. Of hundreds of thousands of distinct CDR3 sequences in the sample, about 16% were seen once. This clonotype was seen more than once but under ten times. Its antigen is as yet unknown. Isolation of PBMCs was performed on 8.5 to 10 ml fresh peripheral blood.

The V gene is TRBV3-1, the J gene TRBJ2-1; D uncertain. The sample taken for sequencing was blood. The receptor comes from a woman in her thirties or forties with Graves' ophthalmopathy. This chain's CDR3 is CASSQYGSDNEQFF. In DNA form, the CDR3 reads TGTGCCAGCAGCCAATATGGCTCTGACAATGAGCAGTTCTTC.